The clone carrying this T cell receptor (beta chain) has just a few counts. This sample is part of a study of blood T cell repertoires in COVID-19. Across the study: T cells, B-cell-depleted T cells, or PBMCs supplied cDNA or gDNA.

The CDR3 length is 17 residues. Trimming left V 0 bases short and J 0 bases short, with 12 bases between. Germline CDR1 SGHNT, CDR2 YYREEE (reference sequence). TCRdb keeps only in-frame clones here, not all; method: immunoSEQ multiplex PCR. The table includes 250,000 to 300,000 clones, 70% to 75% detected once. This receptor was obtained from a woman older than 75 with acute or convalescent COVID-19. The sequencing input was peripheral blood. The chain recombines TRBV5-4 with TRBJ1-4; D may be TRBD1 (6 bases). CDR3 nucleotide sequence: TGTGCCAGCAGCTTGGGGGGCAGGGGAGCAACTAATGAAAAACTGTTTTTT. It translates to CASSLGGRGATNEKLFF.